This T cell receptor beta chain derives from a study of T cells in Graves' hyperthyroidism and ophthalmopathy (dated by TCRdb to between 2019 and 2020). At the level of the whole study: Peripheral blood was collected at initial diagnosis, before any treatment. According to the paper, TCR Vbeta CDR3 sequencing was carried out on 135 peripheral blood samples, which came from fewer than 50 ophthalmopathy, 70 to 80 hyperthyroidism and some 17 progressor patients. After blood sampling, hyperthyroidism patients were treated with methimazole at a starting dose of 30 mg daily, and ophthalmopathy patients were treated with high-dose intravenous methylprednisolone. Whether ophthalmopathy could be predicted prospectively was tested in an independent validation cohort made up of under 20 hyperthyroidism patients plus 17 patients who later progressed to ophthalmopathy. For training and testing, the 100 or so patients in the discovery cohort were randomly divided in a 7:3 ratio. In six Graves' hyperthyroidism patients, the study also compared T-cell repertoires from thyroid tissue with T-cell repertoires from blood. To identify TCR V-J signatures that set the groups apart, the researchers used a discovery cohort of 100 patients, made up of 43 with Graves' ophthalmopathy and 57 with stable Graves' hyperthyroidism.

In the ophthalmopathy patients, disease was moderately to severely active, with a Clinical Activity Score of 3 or more, a NOSPECS grade of 4 or more, and a duration of less than 3 months. Patients with uncontrolled infections, other autoimmune diseases, pregnancy or lactation were excluded. Diagnoses were based on clinical symptoms, serum thyroxine and TRAb, thyroid ultrasound and orbital computed tomography. PBMCs were separated from roughly 10 ml of fresh peripheral blood using Ficoll-Paque density gradient centrifugation. Total RNA was extracted with Trizol reagent, and quality was checked on an Agilent 2100 Bioanalyzer. The TCR beta CDR3 regions were amplified from RNA transcripts. The TCR CDR3 was subjected to a first round of RT-PCR using the HTBI primer set and the Qiagen OneStep RT-PCR kit. The libraries were constructed in a second round of multiplex PCR and then size-selected and purified. Sequencing of the libraries was done on an Illumina HiSeq2000 using paired-end 100 bp reads. Concerning the study's data processing: SOAPnuke was used to process the raw data, with reads discarded if the reads contained adapters or uncalled bases, had a mean Phred below 15, or lacked an exact constant-primer or identifier match. High-quality paired reads were merged using COPE v1.2.5, and each unique nucleotide sequence was defined as a clonotype. Clonotypes were aligned to IMGT TRBV, TRBD and TRBJ reference segments using MiTCR v1.1. Only V-J combinations with frequency above 0.0001, covering 98% to 99.2% of repertoires, were analysed. A TCS score was defined as the ratio of F50 (clonal expansion) to E x V (chaos), with BLOSUM62-based TCRdist applied between CDR3 peptides within each V-J. Welch's t-statistics and random forest reduced roughly 530 V-J features to 13, which were used in a naive Bayes classifier (R e1071). TCRdb trimmed the raw reads at Q25, called clones with MiXCR and kept productive beta chains. Here each entry gathers all rows of one CDR3 protein and keeps the most common genes and DNA. The authors' filters were not applied to this entry. The sample contains 300,000 to 450,000 distinct CDR3 sequences, about 15% of them found a single time. 20% of the sample rests with the top ten.

What the work shows at the level of the full study, not this receptor alone: In validation, the model predicted progression to ophthalmopathy with around 71% sensitivity and over 72% specificity, a median of about 6 months before onset. A model built on a 13 V-J signature distinguished ophthalmopathy from stable hyperthyroidism, reaching about 88% sensitivity and 81.08% specificity in cross-validation and 80%/75% in testing. Most expanded thyroid clonotypes (frequency above 0.001) were also detected in blood, suggesting blood repertoires may reflect thyroid immune responses. No statistical method was used to fix the sample size in advance, and group allocation was not hidden from the investigators.

This clonotype was counted between two and nine times. This clone's antigen is unknown. No much larger clone is present one base from it, and per-base qualities are unavailable. Taken from cysteine to phenylalanine, the CDR3 has 16 residues. Only the CDR3 DNA is retained, 48 bases long and in frame from the first base. The V end loses 6 bases and the J end loses 1 base, and a stretch of 15 bases separates them. As encoded in the germline V gene, CDR1 is MNHNS while CDR2 is SASEGT. In this chain, TRBV6-1 is recombined with TRBJ2-2; a tentative D match to TRBD1 spans 6 bases. The clonotype was recovered from a young woman with Graves' ophthalmopathy. Sample: blood. The CDR3 reads CASRLTGWRNTGELFF. The DNA sequence follows: TGTGCCAGCAGACTTACAGGGTGGAGGAACACCGGGGAGCTGTTTTTT.